This is a list of T cell receptor beta chains from one sample in a study of a mutant IDH1 vaccine in newly diagnosed glioma. TCRdb's copy holds only in-frame clones and misses some; the assay was immunoSEQ multiplex PCR. The table includes roughly 29,000 clones, approximately 80% detected once. The antigens of these receptors remain unknown. Sample: PBMCs, taken from a glioma patient whose treatment included an IDH1 peptide vaccine. Source of these receptors: a woman aged 18-30 years with glioma. Each CDR3 is given with its conserved first and last residue. D genes are given only for firm matches. Part of the rows lack a size; the others show once, few, many or a class for expanded clones.

-,TRBV9,-,TRBJ1-1,TGTGCCAGCAGCGTAGGGACGGGCACTGAAGCTTTCTTT,CASSVGTGTEAFF
-,TRBV4-2,-,TRBJ1-1,TGTGCCAGCAGCCATTATGTGGACAGCATGAACACTGAAGCTTTCTTT,CASSHYVDSMNTEAFF
once,TRBV6-6,TRBD1,TRBJ2-1,TGTGCCAGCCGCGGACAGGAATTGGAAAATGAGCAGTTCTTC,CASRGQELENEQFF
-,TRBV15,-,TRBJ1-4,TGTGCCACCAGCACTCCCCTCGTGGAAAAACTGTTTTTT,CATSTPLVEKLFF
-,TRBV4-3,-,TRBJ1-1,TGCGCCAGCAGCCAAGAGGCGAGTTGGAACACTGAAGCTTTCTTT,CASSQEASWNTEAFF
medium-sized,TRBV5-1,TRBD1,TRBJ1-5,TGCGCCAGCAGCTTGTATCAGGGGGGCGGTCAGCCCCAGCATTTT,CASSLYQGGGQPQHF
-,TRBV5-6,TRBD1,TRBJ1-2,TGTGCCAGCAGCTTGGGACAGGGATCAGATGGCTACACCTTC,CASSLGQGSDGYTF
few,TRBV19,TRBD1,TRBJ1-1,TGTGCCAGTAGTATCGGAGACAGGGCTGAAGCTTTCTTT,CASSIGDRAEAFF
-,TRBV4-1,TRBD1,TRBJ2-5,TGCGCCAGCAGCCAAGTTGGGACAGGGAAGGGAGAGACCCAGTACTTC,CASSQVGTGKGETQYF
-,TRBV7-9,-,TRBJ1-6,TGTGCCAGCGGCCCAGGAAATAATTCACCCCTCCACTTT,CASGPGNNSPLHF
-,TRBV6-5,TRBD2,TRBJ2-7,TGTGCCAGCAGCATCAGCGGGGGGATTTACGAGCAGTACTTC,CASSISGGIYEQYF
-,TRBV19,TRBD1,TRBJ2-3,TGTGCCACGGGGACAGGGGGAGGTCTCACAGATACGCAGTATTTT,CATGTGGGLTDTQYF
once,TRBV6-6,-,TRBJ1-4,TGTGCCAGCAGTTACGACGAAAAACTGTTTTTT,CASSYDEKLFF
-,TRBV11-2,TRBD1,TRBJ1-3,TGTGCCAGCAGCTTAGCGGGACAGGGTATTTCTGGAAACACCATATATTTT,CASSLAGQGISGNTIYF
-,TRBV5-1,TRBD1,TRBJ2-7,TGCGCCAGCAGCTTACAGGGGGTGAGCTCCTACGAGCAGTACTTC,CASSLQGVSSYEQYF
-,TRBV6-5,-,TRBJ2-7,TGTGCCAGCAGTTACTCGAGGCCAGGGACCTACGAGCAGTACTTC,CASSYSRPGTYEQYF
-,TRBV11-2,-,TRBJ1-2,TGTGCCAGCAGCTCGGCGGGGAGAGGGACTTCTTTCGGCTACACCTTC,CASSSAGRGTSFGYTF
once,TRBV7-9,-,TRBJ2-4,TGTGCCAGCAGCCCCGCCCGGGACCCAAAAGGGGACATTCAGTACTTC,CASSPARDPKGDIQYF
-,TRBV4-3,-,TRBJ2-1,TGCGCCAGCAGCCAAGGTACTTCCTACAATGAGCAGTTCTTC,CASSQGTSYNEQFF
-,TRBV7-2,TRBD1,TRBJ2-7,TGTGCCAGCAGCGTGGACAGGGGGGGCGAGCAGTACTTC,CASSVDRGGEQYF
-,TRBV7-9,-,TRBJ2-7,TGTGCCAGCAGCCCGGTTTATCTCGAGCAGTACTTC,CASSPVYLEQYF
-,TRBV5-6,-,TRBJ2-7,TGTGCCAGCAGCTTGCCAGGGTACTACGAGCAGTACTTC,CASSLPGYYEQYF
-,TRBV15,-,TRBJ2-7,TGTGCCACCAGCAGAGGAGGGGAAGGACGCGAGCAGTACTTC,CATSRGGEGREQYF
-,TRBV29-1,TRBD2,TRBJ2-1,TGCAGCGTTGAATCACTGCTAGCGGGAGGCCCTTTGGAGCTGTTCTTC,CSVESLLAGGPLELFF
-,TRBV5-6,-,TRBJ1-1,TGTGCCAGCAGCTTGTGGGGCATGAACACTGAAGCTTTCTTT,CASSLWGMNTEAFF
-,TRBV25-1,TRBD1,TRBJ2-7,TGTGCCAGCAGTGCCCGGGACAGTCCTTGGTACGAGCAGTACTTC,CASSARDSPWYEQYF
-,TRBV27,TRBD2,TRBJ2-7,TGTGCCAGCAGTAGGGAGGGTTTAGGGTCCTACGAGCAGTACTTC,CASSREGLGSYEQYF
-,TRBV6-1,-,TRBJ2-7,TGTGCCAGCAATTGGGCAGCGACCTACGAGCAGTACTTC,CASNWAATYEQYF
-,TRBV6-5,TRBD1,TRBJ2-4,TGTGCCAGCAGGGGGACAGTGAGAACCATTCAGTACTTC,CASRGTVRTIQYF
-,TRBV29-1,-,TRBJ2-5,TGCAGCGTTGAAAGGTCAGGGGCTAGGACCCAGTACTTC,CSVERSGARTQYF
-,TRBV7-6,-,TRBJ2-5,TGTGCCAGCAGCTTCGGGGCCGGACAAGAGACCCAGTACTTC,CASSFGAGQETQYF
-,TRBV5-4,TRBD1,TRBJ2-2,TGTGCCAGCAGCCTAGGGACAGGGGCCGACACCGGGGAGCTGTTTTTT,CASSLGTGADTGELFF